The next 15 T cell receptor beta chains were all read from a single sample in a study of radiotherapy plus CTLA-4 blockade in lung cancer. Repertoires were generated with immunoSEQ multiplex PCR, while TCRdb's copy carries only in-frame clones and drops some. The table lists fewer than 85,000 clones, approximately 86% of them singletons. The sample in question was peripheral blood, obtained from a patient treated with radiotherapy plus ipilimumab. These receptor sequences come from a human donor with non-small cell lung cancer who had stable disease on radiotherapy plus ipilimumab.

The V call is TRBV6-1, the J call TRBJ1-3; D is perhaps TRBD1 (5 bases). The CDR3 is 17 residues long. In germline, CDR1 is MNHNS, CDR2 SASEGT. Trimming cost V 1 base and J 5 bases, with 18 bases left between them. CDR3 DNA: TGTGCCAGCAGTGAAGAGGGTGGGGGGGTAAGGAGAAACACCATATATTTT. Residues: CASSEEGGGVRRNTIYF.

The genes are TRBV7-8 and TRBJ1-4; weak D call: TRBD1 (5 bases). The germline V gene has CDR1 SGHVS and CDR2 FQNEAQ. The ends were cut back, 1 base at V and 13 bases at J, with 10 bases in the middle. The CDR3 runs to 12 residues. As DNA, the CDR3 is TGTGCCAGCAGCTTAGGCCTCGACAGACTGTTTTTT. Its translation: CASSLGLDRLFF.

The V call is TRBV6-1, the J call TRBJ2-2; possibly TRBD1 for D (6 bases). Germline assignment: CDR1 MNHNS and CDR2 SASEGT. V lost 10 bases and J 0 bases, leaving 9 bases between the germline ends. CDR3 length: 13 residues. The CDR3 sequence is CAIRDTNTGELFF. CDR3 coding DNA: TGTGCCATCCGGGACACGAACACCGGGGAGCTGTTTTTT.

V and J are TRBV28 and TRBJ1-6; TRBD1 aligns across 9 bases. Germline trimming cut 6 bases from V and 7 bases from J; bases unmatched to any gene: 13. This CDR3 has 17 residues. Germline V lookup: CDR1 MDHEN, CDR2 SYDVKM. This chain's CDR3 is CASSFGTGRLGNSPLHF. CDR3 coding DNA: TGTGCCAGCAGCTTTGGGACAGGGCGTTTAGGAAATTCACCCCTCCACTTT.

The J gene is TRBJ2-7, the V gene TRBV27, with D hard to call. Looked up from germline, CDR1 is MNHEY and CDR2 is SMNVEV (reference sequence). V dropped 4 bases and J dropped 4 bases, with 11 bases sitting between them. This CDR3 region has 13 residues. The CDR3 loop is CASSSGGEYEQYF. The CDR3 DNA sequence: TGTGCCAGCAGTTCCGGTGGGGAATACGAGCAGTACTTC.

This clone was found once. The chain has TRBV28 and TRBJ2-1; D ambiguous. CDR1 MDHEN and CDR2 SYDVKM come from the germline V gene. The germline V and J ends were trimmed by 3 bases and 9 bases, with 18 bases remaining between them. The CDR3 sequence is 15 residues long. DNA for the CDR3: TGTGCCAGCAGTTTGGCCACCCTGCGTGGTGTTGAGCAGTTCTTC. It specifies CASSLATLRGVEQFF.

Comment on this clone: Additional DNA sequences in this sample encode the identical CDR3. CDR3: CASSQKGGTEAFF. For the CDR3, the DNA is TGTGCCAGCAGTCAGAAGGGCGGCACCGAAGCTTTCTTT. The rearrangement links TRBV7-6 to TRBJ1-1; D ambiguous. This CDR3 comprises 13 residues. With 6 bases removed from V and 8 bases from J, the gap between germline ends came to 16 bases. Germline values: CDR1 SGHVS, CDR2 FNYEAQ.

This chain uses TRBV2 with TRBJ1-5, with 8 bases fitting TRBD1. The V segment lost 4 bases and the J segment 7 bases; nucleotides outside the gene matches: 6. From germline, CDR1 is SNHLY and CDR2 FYNNEI. The CDR3 loop spans 14 amino acids. The CDR3 reads CASSARTGYQPQHF. In nucleotides, the CDR3 is TGTGCCAGCAGTGCTAGGACAGGGTACCAGCCCCAGCATTTT.

The count of this clone is one. V and J are TRBV28 and TRBJ1-2, with 8 positions matching TRBD1. The V and J ends lost 5 bases and 8 bases, in that order; junction bases with no gene match: 13. The CDR3 is 15 amino acids. Germline CDR1 reads MDHEN; CDR2 reads SYDVKM. The CDR3 is CASSPDRGGPWGYTF. The CDR3 DNA reads TGTGCCAGCAGTCCCGACAGGGGAGGGCCTTGGGGCTACACCTTC.

CDR3 sequence reads: CAISPGQGVYYGYTF. The CDR3 DNA reads TGTGCCATCAGCCCGGGACAGGGGGTTTACTATGGCTACACCTTC. J is TRBJ1-2 and V is TRBV10-3; 11 nucleotides align to TRBD1. The CDR3 length is 15 residues. Germline CDR1 is ENHRY and CDR2 is SYGVKD. Losses at the gene ends were 6 bases for V and 3 bases for J; bases not matched to a gene: 6.

This clone is a singleton in its sample. The J gene is TRBJ2-1, the V gene TRBV7-2; D not resolved. V dropped 1 base and J dropped 11 bases, with 18 bases sitting between them. Germline CDR1 and CDR2: SGHTA and FQGNSA. The CDR3 contains 15 residues. In DNA, the CDR3 is TGTGCCAGCAGCTTAGGGGCTAGAGCCCCGTGGAAGCAGTTCTTC. It encodes CASSLGARAPWKQFF.

The genes are TRBV19 and TRBJ1-1, with TRBD1 identical over 8 bases. The CDR3 extends over 14 amino acids. The V gene's germline CDR1 is LNHDA and CDR2 SQIVND (reference sequence). With V trimmed by 2 bases and J by 6 bases, 5 bases remained unmatched. CDR3: CASSIQGAGAEAFF. For the CDR3, the DNA is TGTGCCAGTAGTATACAGGGGGCAGGCGCTGAAGCTTTCTTT.

The chain has TRBV6-1 and TRBJ2-7; maybe TRBD1 (6 bases). V was cut by 1 base and J by 4 bases, with 14 bases left in between. Germline CDR1 and CDR2: MNHNS and SASEGT. The CDR3 has 15 residues. As DNA, the CDR3 is TGTGCCAGCAGTGAAGGGAACAGGGTGGCGTACGAGCAGTACTTC. Translated, it gives CASSEGNRVAYEQYF.

This chain uses TRBV15 with TRBJ2-7, with D tentatively TRBD1 (5 bases). The CDR3 is 13 residues long. Trimming pared 6 bases from V and 1 base from J, leaving 10 bases between. Germline loops: CDR1 LNHNV, CDR2 YYDKDF (reference sequence). The CDR3 nucleotides read TGTGCCACCAGGGGTCAGGGATCCTACGAGCAGTACTTC. Translated, it gives CATRGQGSYEQYF.

The chain joins TRBV4-1 to TRBJ2-1, with 11 bases matching TRBD2. CDR1 is MGHRA, CDR2 YSYEKL, per germline. CDR3 length: 16 amino acids. V was clipped by 1 base and J by 2 bases; unmatched bases: 1. For the CDR3, the DNA is TGCGCCAGCAGCCAAGTTAGCGGGAGGGCCTACAATGAGCAGTTCTTC. It translates to CASSQVSGRAYNEQFF.